A selection of T cell receptor beta chains follows, all from one sample in a study of T-cell reconstitution after alpha-beta-depleted transplantation in children. A single record per CDR3 protein comes from TCRdb applying MiXCR to the PCR reads. The table records some 75,000 distinct CDR3 sequences, 6% to 8% of them present only once. The specimen comprised PBMCs from the stem cell graft donor, sampled from the stem cell graft. All receptors derive from a human donor who donated a stem cell graft to a child with acute lymphoblastic leukemia. Each CDR3 is given with its conserved first and last residue. A D gene is named only where the DNA matches it firmly. Clone size is stated in some rows and not others, as once, few, many or a class when expanded.

cdr3_aa cdr3_nt clone_size d_call j_call v_call
CASSSPPGNTEAFF TGTGCCAGCAGTTCCCCGCCGGGTAACACTGAAGCTTTCTTT NA NA TRBJ1-1 TRBV28
CASSLRDSWETQYF TGTGCCAGCAGCTTAAGGGACAGCTGGGAGACCCAGTACTTC many TRBD1 TRBJ2-5 TRBV11-2
CSVPGGEETQYF TGCAGCGTCCCCGGGGGGGAAGAGACCCAGTACTTC many TRBD2 TRBJ2-5 TRBV29-1
CASSFHRGYQPQHF TGTGCCAGCAGTTTTCACAGGGGGTATCAGCCCCAGCATTTT NA TRBD1 TRBJ1-5 TRBV6-5
CASSLVSGVYNEQFF TGTGCCAGCAGCTTAGTAAGCGGGGTCTACAATGAGCAGTTCTTC many TRBD2 TRBJ2-1 TRBV7-2
CASSQDDGDTQYF TGTGCCAGCAGCCAAGATGATGGAGATACGCAGTATTTT many NA TRBJ2-3 TRBV3-1
CASSPRAKRRTDTQYF TGCGCCAGCAGCCCCCGGGCCAAACGGCGCACAGATACGCAGTATTTT many NA TRBJ2-3 TRBV4-3
CAISESGPTEVFF TGTGCCATCAGTGAGTCGGGACCGACTGAAGTTTTCTTT few NA TRBJ1-1 TRBV10-3
CASSHSLGNPYEQYF TGCGCCAGCAGCCACTCCCTGGGCAATCCCTACGAGCAGTACTTC many NA TRBJ2-7 TRBV4-3
CASSPRTGEMGGQYF TGCGCCAGCAGCCCGCGAACGGGGGAGATGGGGGGGCAGTACTTC many NA TRBJ2-7 TRBV5-1
CASSLDTGEQYF TGTGCCAGCAGCTTAGACACGGGCGAGCAGTACTTC many NA TRBJ2-7 TRBV7-2
CASSLDFSWMRFF TGCGCCAGCAGCTTGGATTTCTCTTGGATGCGGTTCTTC many NA TRBJ2-1 TRBV5-1
CSARPRGTSSYNEQFF TGCAGTGCTAGACCACGGGGTACTAGCAGTTACAATGAGCAGTTCTTC many NA TRBJ2-1 TRBV20-1
CASRIPSGGTSYEQYF TGTGCCAGCAGGATACCTAGCGGGGGGACCTCCTACGAGCAGTACTTC few TRBD2 TRBJ2-7 TRBV2
CAISPGQGNEQFF TGTGCCATCAGCCCGGGACAGGGGAATGAGCAGTTCTTC many TRBD1 TRBJ2-1 TRBV10-3
CASSHGLAGVNEQFF TGCGCCAGCAGCCACGGACTAGCGGGAGTCAATGAGCAGTTCTTC many TRBD2 TRBJ2-1 TRBV4-1
CASSFQGAYGYTF TGTGCCAGCAGTTTTCAGGGGGCTTATGGCTACACCTTC many TRBD1 TRBJ1-2 TRBV12-3/TRBV12-4
CASRRQGLADYNEQFF TGTGCCAGCAGGCGACAAGGACTAGCGGACTACAATGAGCAGTTCTTC many TRBD2 TRBJ2-1 TRBV27
CASSLGGRPSSGNTIYF TGCGCCAGCAGCTTGGGAGGGCGGCCGAGCTCTGGAAACACCATATATTTT many NA TRBJ1-3 TRBV5-1
CSAREELLSTEAFF TGCAGTGCTAGAGAGGAGTTACTGAGCACTGAAGCTTTCTTT NA NA TRBJ1-1 TRBV20-1
CASSLGPGNSNQPQHF TGTGCCAGCAGCTTAGGTCCCGGGAATAGCAATCAGCCCCAGCATTTT many NA TRBJ1-5 TRBV7-9
CASSLERPSDTQYF TGTGCCAGCAGCTTAGAGCGTCCCTCAGATACGCAGTATTTT many NA TRBJ2-3 TRBV7-8
CASSSQGPEQYF TGTGCCAGCAGCTCCCAGGGACCCGAGCAGTACTTC NA NA TRBJ2-7 TRBV28
CASSPRQGLYEQYF TGTGCCAGCTCACCACGGCAGGGACTCTACGAGCAGTACTTC few NA TRBJ2-7 TRBV18
CASSISTGQGATGELFF TGTGCCAGCAGTATCTCAACCGGGCAGGGGGCCACCGGGGAGCTGTTTTTT many TRBD1 TRBJ2-2 TRBV25-1
CASSDKVASADTQYF TGTGCCAGCAGTGACAAGGTCGCGTCAGCAGATACGCAGTATTTT many NA TRBJ2-3 TRBV6-4
CSVDGGQSYGYTF TGCAGCGTTGATGGGGGACAGAGCTATGGCTACACCTTC many TRBD1 TRBJ1-2 TRBV29-1
CASSVNRDGANYGYTF TGTGCCAGCAGTGTAAATCGGGACGGAGCTAACTATGGCTACACCTTC many NA TRBJ1-2 TRBV2
CSHYQGIHNEQFF TGCAGCCATTATCAGGGAATCCACAATGAGCAGTTCTTC few NA TRBJ2-1 TRBV29-1
CASSPSGGPTEAFF TGCGCCAGCAGCCCTTCAGGGGGTCCCACTGAAGCTTTCTTT medium-sized TRBD1 TRBJ1-1 TRBV4-1
CASSDRTHRQGVRNEQFF TGTGCCAGCAGTGACAGAACCCATAGACAGGGGGTAAGGAATGAGCAGTTCTTC many TRBD1 TRBJ2-1 TRBV6-4
CASSLDLVTEAFF TGTGCCAGCAGCTTAGACCTTGTCACTGAAGCTTTCTTT many NA TRBJ1-1 TRBV7-2
CASSPPRTGGYEQYF TGCGCCAGCAGTCCCCCCCGGACTGGGGGCTACGAGCAGTACTTC NA NA TRBJ2-7 TRBV23-1
CSTQGGFYDQYF TGCAGTACCCAGGGGGGATTTTACGATCAGTACTTC many NA TRBJ2-7 TRBV20-1
CASRNSGSNNQPQHF TGTGCCAGCAGAAACTCAGGGTCAAACAATCAGCCCCAGCATTTT many NA TRBJ1-5 TRBV4-2
CASIFLGDNTEAFF TGTGCCAGTATTTTTCTCGGGGATAACACTGAAGCTTTCTTT NA NA TRBJ1-1 TRBV19
CASSWSRSSGYEQYF TGTGCCAGTAGTTGGTCGAGAAGCTCGGGGTACGAGCAGTACTTC NA NA TRBJ2-7 TRBV19
CSVEDRGVRHF TGCAGCGTTGAAGACAGGGGGGTGAGGCATTTT many TRBD1 TRBJ1-5 TRBV29-1
CASTFRGRGNQPQHF TGTGCCAGCACCTTTAGGGGCAGGGGCAATCAGCCCCAGCATTTT many NA TRBJ1-5 TRBV28
CASIGGMSNQPQHF TGTGCCAGCATCGGGGGGATGAGCAATCAGCCCCAGCATTTT many NA TRBJ1-5 TRBV12-3/TRBV12-4
CASSGYRSSYNEQFF TGCGCCAGCAGTGGTTACAGGAGCTCCTACAATGAGCAGTTCTTC few NA TRBJ2-1 TRBV10-1
CAIYTSEAFF TGTGCCATCTACACCTCTGAAGCTTTCTTT NA NA TRBJ1-1 TRBV10-3
CASSLFGLDSITTNEKLFF TGCGCCAGCAGCTTGTTCGGCTTGGACAGTATTACAACTAATGAAAAACTGTTTTTT many NA TRBJ1-4 TRBV5-1
CSAGQLRGAEETQYF TGCAGTGCTGGACAGCTCCGGGGGGCAGAGGAGACCCAGTACTTC many NA TRBJ2-5 TRBV20-1
CASSLGAGVNTGELFF TGCGCCAGCAGCTTGGGGGCAGGGGTCAACACCGGGGAGCTGTTTTTT many NA TRBJ2-2 TRBV5-1
CASSSDSGSYEQYF TGTGCCAGCAGCTCCGACTCCGGCTCCTACGAGCAGTACTTC NA NA TRBJ2-7 TRBV11-2